These T cell receptor beta chains were read from a single sample in a study of cytomegalovirus exposure and HLA in healthy donors. This table comes from immunoSEQ multiplex PCR, and its TCRdb copy is limited to in-frame clones, with some not included. This repertoire shows 120,000 or so clones, 55% to 75% found once; its top ten account for about 7.8%. Input material: PBMCs. The receptor set was obtained from a woman aged 40 to 50 in good health and CMV-seropositive. Each CDR3 is given with its conserved first and last residue. D genes are given only for firm matches. A clone size is listed for some rows: how often the clone was seen (once, few, many), or a class if it is expanded.

TRBD1	TRBV9	NA	TRBJ1-6	TGTGCCAGCAGCGCGGGACAGACCAATTCACCCCTCCACTTT	CASSAGQTNSPLHF
TRBD1	TRBV27	NA	TRBJ2-7	TGTGCCAGCTGGACAGGGGAGGGCGAGCAGTACTTC	CASWTGEGEQYF
NA	TRBV6-1	NA	TRBJ1-4	TGTGCCAGCTCAGGACAGATGAATGAAAAACTGTTTTTT	CASSGQMNEKLFF
TRBD1	TRBV2	NA	TRBJ1-1	TGTGCCAGCAGCGTGACAGGGGGCGATACTGAAGCTTTCTTT	CASSVTGGDTEAFF
NA	TRBV7-3	NA	TRBJ2-5	TGTGCCAGCAGCCAAAGGCGGGGAGTAGTAGAGACCCAGTACTTC	CASSQRRGVVETQYF
NA	TRBV9	NA	TRBJ2-2	TGTGCCAGCAGCCCGTGGACAGTCGCGAACACCGGGGAGCTGTTTTTT	CASSPWTVANTGELFF
NA	TRBV21-1	once	TRBJ1-1	TGTGCCAGCAGCACCCCGCAGGAAAAATCAGGGACTGAAGCTTTCTTT	CASSTPQEKSGTEAFF
TRBD2	TRBV6-5	NA	TRBJ2-5	TGTGCCAGCAGTGCTCAACTAGCGGGGCTAGAGACCCAGTACTTC	CASSAQLAGLETQYF
NA	TRBV6-5	NA	TRBJ1-1	TGTGCCAGCAGGACAGTCACTGAAGCTTTCTTT	CASRTVTEAFF
TRBD1	TRBV9	few	TRBJ1-1	TGTGCCACCCCAACCCCGACAGGGGGCACGAACACTGAAGCTTTCTTT	CATPTPTGGTNTEAFF
NA	TRBV29-1	NA	TRBJ1-2	TGCAGCGTTGAACGTCTTGGCCTTAACTATGGCTACACCTTC	CSVERLGLNYGYTF
NA	TRBV7-3	NA	TRBJ1-3	TGTGCCAGCAGCTTAACGTCAGGCCGCTCTGGAAACACCATATATTTT	CASSLTSGRSGNTIYF
TRBD1	TRBV5-1	NA	TRBJ2-5	TGCGCCAGCAGCACACCGGGACAGGGGGTCGAGACCCAGTACTTC	CASSTPGQGVETQYF